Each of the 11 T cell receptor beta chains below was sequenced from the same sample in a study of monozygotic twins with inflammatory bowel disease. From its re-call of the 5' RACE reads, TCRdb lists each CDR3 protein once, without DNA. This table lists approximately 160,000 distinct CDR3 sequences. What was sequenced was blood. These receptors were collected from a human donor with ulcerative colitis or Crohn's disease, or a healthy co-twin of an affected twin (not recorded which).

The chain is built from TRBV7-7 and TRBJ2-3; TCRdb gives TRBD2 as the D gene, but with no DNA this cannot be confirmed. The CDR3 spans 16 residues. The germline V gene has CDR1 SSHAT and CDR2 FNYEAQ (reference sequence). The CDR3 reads CASSQGLDATLYTQYF. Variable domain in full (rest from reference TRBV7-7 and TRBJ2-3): GAGVSQSPRYKVTKRGQDVTLRCDPISSHATLYWYQQALGQGPEFLTYFNYEAQPDKSGLPSDRFSAERPEGSISTLTIQRTEQRDSAMYRCASSQGLDATLYTQYFGPGTRLTVL.

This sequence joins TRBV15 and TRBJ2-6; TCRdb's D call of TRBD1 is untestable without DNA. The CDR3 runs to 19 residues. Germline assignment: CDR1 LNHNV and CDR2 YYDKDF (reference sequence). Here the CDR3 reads CATSRDGRGWGSGANVLTF.

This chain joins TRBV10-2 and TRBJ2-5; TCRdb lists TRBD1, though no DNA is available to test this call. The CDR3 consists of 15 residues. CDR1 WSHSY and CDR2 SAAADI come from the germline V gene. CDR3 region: CASSESPRYQETQYF.

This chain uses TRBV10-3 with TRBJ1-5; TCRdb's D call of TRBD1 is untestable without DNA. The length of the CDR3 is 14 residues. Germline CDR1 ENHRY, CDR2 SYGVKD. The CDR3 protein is CAISAGASNQPQHF.

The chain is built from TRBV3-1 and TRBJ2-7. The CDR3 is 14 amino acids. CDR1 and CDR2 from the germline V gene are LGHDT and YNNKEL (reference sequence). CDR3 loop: CASSQDPPSYEQYF.

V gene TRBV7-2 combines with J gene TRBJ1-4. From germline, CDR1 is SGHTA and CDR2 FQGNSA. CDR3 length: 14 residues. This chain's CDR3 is CASSFGVSNEKLFF. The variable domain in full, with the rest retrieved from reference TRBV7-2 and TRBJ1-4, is GAGVSQSPSNKVTEKGKDVELRCDPISGHTALYWYRQSLGQGLEFLIYFQGNSAPDKSGLPSDRFSAERTGGSVSTLTIQRTQQEDSAVYLCASSFGVSNEKLFFGSGTQLSVL.

CDR3 in amino acids: CSARSPGGRETQYF. The chain recombines TRBV20-1 with TRBJ2-5; TCRdb indicates TRBD1, and absent DNA this call remains unverified. The germline gives CDR1 DFQATT, CDR2 SNEGSKA (reference sequence). There are 14 residues in the CDR3.

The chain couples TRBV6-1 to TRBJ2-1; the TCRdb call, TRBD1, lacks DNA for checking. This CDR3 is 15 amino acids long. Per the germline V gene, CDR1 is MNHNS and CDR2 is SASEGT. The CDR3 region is CASSDGTGPDNEQFF.

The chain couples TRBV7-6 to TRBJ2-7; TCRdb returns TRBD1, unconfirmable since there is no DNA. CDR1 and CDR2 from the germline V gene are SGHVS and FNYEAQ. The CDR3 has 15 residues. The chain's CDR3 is CASSLEYGTTYEQYF.

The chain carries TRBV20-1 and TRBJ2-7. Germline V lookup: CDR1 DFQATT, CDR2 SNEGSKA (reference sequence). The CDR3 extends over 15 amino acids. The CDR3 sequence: CSAPDADRASYEQYF.

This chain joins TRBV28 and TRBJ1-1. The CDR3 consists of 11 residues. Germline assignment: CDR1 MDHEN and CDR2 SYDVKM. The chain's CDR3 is CASSLNWGAFF.